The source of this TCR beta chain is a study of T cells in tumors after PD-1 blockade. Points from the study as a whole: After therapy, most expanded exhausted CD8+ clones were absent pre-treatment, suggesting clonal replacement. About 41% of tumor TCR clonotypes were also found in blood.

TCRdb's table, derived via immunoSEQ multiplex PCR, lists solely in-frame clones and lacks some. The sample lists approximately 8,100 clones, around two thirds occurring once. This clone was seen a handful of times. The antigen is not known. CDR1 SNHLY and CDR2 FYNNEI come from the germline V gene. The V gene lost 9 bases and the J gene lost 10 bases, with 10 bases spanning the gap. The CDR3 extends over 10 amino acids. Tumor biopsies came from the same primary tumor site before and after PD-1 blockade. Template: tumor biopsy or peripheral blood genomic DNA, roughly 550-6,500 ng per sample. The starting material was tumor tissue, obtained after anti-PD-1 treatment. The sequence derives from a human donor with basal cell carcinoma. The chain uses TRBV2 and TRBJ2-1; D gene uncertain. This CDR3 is CARPLREQFF. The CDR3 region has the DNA TGTGCCAGACCTCTCCGCGAGCAGTTCTTC.